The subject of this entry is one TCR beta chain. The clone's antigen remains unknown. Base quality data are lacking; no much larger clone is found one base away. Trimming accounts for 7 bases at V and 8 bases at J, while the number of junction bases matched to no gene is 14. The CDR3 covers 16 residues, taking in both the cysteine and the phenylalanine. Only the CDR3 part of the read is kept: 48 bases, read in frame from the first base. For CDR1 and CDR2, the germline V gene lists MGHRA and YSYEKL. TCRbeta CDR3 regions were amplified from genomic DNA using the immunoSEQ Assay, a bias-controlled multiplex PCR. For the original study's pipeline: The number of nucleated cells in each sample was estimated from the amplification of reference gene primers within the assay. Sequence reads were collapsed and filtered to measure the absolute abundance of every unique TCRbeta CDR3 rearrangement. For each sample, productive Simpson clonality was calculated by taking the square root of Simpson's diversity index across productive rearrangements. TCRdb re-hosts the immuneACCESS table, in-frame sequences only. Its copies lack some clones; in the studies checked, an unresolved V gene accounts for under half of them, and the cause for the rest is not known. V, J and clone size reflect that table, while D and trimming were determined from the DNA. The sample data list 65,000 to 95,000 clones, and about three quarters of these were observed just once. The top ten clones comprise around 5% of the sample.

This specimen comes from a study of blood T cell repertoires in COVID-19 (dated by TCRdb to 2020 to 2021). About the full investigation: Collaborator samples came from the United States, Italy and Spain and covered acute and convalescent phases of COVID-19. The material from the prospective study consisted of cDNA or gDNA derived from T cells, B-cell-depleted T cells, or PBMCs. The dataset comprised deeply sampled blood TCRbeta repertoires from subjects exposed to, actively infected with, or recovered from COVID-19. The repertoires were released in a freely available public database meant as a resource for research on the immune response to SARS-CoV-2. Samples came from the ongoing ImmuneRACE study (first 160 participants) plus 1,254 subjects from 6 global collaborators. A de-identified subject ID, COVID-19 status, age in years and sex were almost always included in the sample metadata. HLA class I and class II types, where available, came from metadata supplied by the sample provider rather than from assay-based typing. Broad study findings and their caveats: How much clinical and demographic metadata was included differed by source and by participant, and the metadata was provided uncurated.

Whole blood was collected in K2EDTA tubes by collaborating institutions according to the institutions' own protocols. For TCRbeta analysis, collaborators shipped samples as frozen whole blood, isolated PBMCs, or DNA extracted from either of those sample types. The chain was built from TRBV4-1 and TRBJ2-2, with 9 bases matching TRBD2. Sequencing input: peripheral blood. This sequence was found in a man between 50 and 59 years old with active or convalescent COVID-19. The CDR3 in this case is CASTLRSGGFQGELFF. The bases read TGCGCCAGCACCCTTCGCAGCGGGGGGTTCCAAGGGGAGCTGTTTTTT.